The 27 T cell receptor beta chains reported below all come from one sample, sequenced in a study of beta chain features in type 1 diabetes. Notes on the study in general: Type 1 diabetes patients had TCRB CDR3s that were shorter (moderately but significantly so) in all four CD4+ subsets.

Expressed TCRB transcripts got sequenced, as all isolated RNA was reverse transcribed. Assay: immunoSEQ multiplex PCR; the TCRdb copy retains only in-frame clones and omits some. The sample has roughly 50,000 clones, roughly 40% seen once. These receptors are not linked to any known antigen. The sample was Tregs from blood. Receptor source: a man aged 25 to 40 with type 1 diabetes.

Here the CDR3 reads CASRGGHTEAFF. CDR3 DNA sequence: TGCGCCAGCAGGGGCGGGCACACTGAAGCTTTCTTT. The V and J genes are TRBV5-1 and TRBJ1-1; no reliable D call. V gave up 5 bases and J gave up 3 bases, with 8 bases separating them. Germline V gene lookup returns CDR1 SGHRS and CDR2 YFSETQ. This CDR3 spans 12 amino acids.

The rearrangement uses TRBV18 and TRBJ2-7, with D tentatively TRBD1 (6 bases). V shed 3 bases and J shed 0 bases, with 12 bases lying between them. In germline, CDR1 is KGHSH, CDR2 LQKENI. The CDR3 consists of 15 residues. The CDR3 loop reads CASSPGQHISYEQYF. CDR3 sequence (DNA): TGTGCCAGCTCACCCGGACAGCACATCTCCTACGAGCAGTACTTC.

The CDR3 loop reads CATSRDLPFPASGATDTQYF. CDR3 bases: TGTGCCACCAGCAGAGATCTCCCTTTTCCGGCTAGCGGAGCCACAGATACGCAGTATTTT. The chain employs TRBV15 and TRBJ2-3; TRBD2 agrees at 7 bases. Germline V gives CDR1 LNHNV, CDR2 YYDKDF (reference sequence). The CDR3 is 20 residues long. V lost 0 bases and J lost 2; bases outside the gene matches: 17.

The CDR3, as DNA: TGTGCCAGCAGTGGAACCGCAGGGGGCCACCTCAATCAGCCCCAGCATTTT. It encodes CASSGTAGGHLNQPQHF. The chain uses TRBV6-1 and TRBJ1-5; 8 bases fit TRBD1. Unmatched junction bases numbered 11, after V lost 4 bases and J lost 3 bases. The germline V gene has CDR1 MNHNS and CDR2 SASEGT. The CDR3 is 17 amino acids.

J is TRBJ1-1 and V is TRBV7-9; D not resolved. CDR3 length: 13 amino acids. Trimming removed 1 base from V and 1 base from J, with 4 bases in between. Germline loops: CDR1 SEHNR, CDR2 FQNEAQ (reference sequence). In DNA, the CDR3 is TGTGCCAGCAGCTTAGGAGCGAACACTGAAGCTTTCTTT. Residues: CASSLGANTEAFF.

This chain links TRBV5-4 with TRBJ2-1; maybe TRBD2 (6 bases). Germline V lookup: CDR1 SGHNT, CDR2 YYREEE (reference sequence). There are 17 residues in the CDR3. The germline V and J ends were trimmed by 0 bases and 0 bases, with 13 bases remaining between them. This chain's CDR3 is CASSLGGVLNSYNEQFF. Here the CDR3 DNA reads TGTGCCAGCAGCTTGGGGGGGGTTCTCAACTCCTACAATGAGCAGTTCTTC.

Worth noting for this clone: Other nucleotide sequences from this sample produce the same CDR3. The chain recombines TRBV19 with TRBJ2-2, with D unclear. Per germline, CDR1 LNHDA and CDR2 SQIVND (reference sequence). This CDR3 has 15 amino acids. Between the trimmed V and J ends, which lost 5 bases and 5 bases, there was a span of 15 bases. The CDR3: CASSPRVRETGELFF. The CDR3 DNA reads as TGTGCCAGTAGTCCTCGCGTTCGTGAAACCGGGGAGCTGTTTTTT.

This clone was picked up a small number of times. The rearrangement joins TRBV7-9 to TRBJ1-6, with D unclear. Germline V lookup: CDR1 SEHNR, CDR2 FQNEAQ (reference sequence). The CDR3 is 15 residues long. The ends were cut back, 3 bases at V and 10 bases at J, with 16 bases in the middle. CDR3: CASSFQSRKESPLHF. The CDR3 DNA reads as TGTGCCAGCAGCTTTCAATCCAGAAAAGAATCACCCCTCCACTTT.

V is TRBV5-5 and J is TRBJ2-3; no clear D gene. Germline assignment: CDR1 SGHKS and CDR2 YYEKEE (reference sequence). The CDR3 is 13 amino acids. V lost 0 bases, J lost 6 bases, and 8 bases lay in between. The CDR3: CASSLAPRDTQYF. CDR3 coding DNA: TGTGCCAGCAGCTTGGCCCCTCGGGATACGCAGTATTTT. Complete variable domain (other parts from reference TRBV5-5 and TRBJ2-3): DAGVTQSPTHLIKTRGQQVTLRCSPISGHKSVSWYQQVLGQGPQFIFQYYEKEERGRGNFPDRFSARQFPNYSSELNVNALLLGDSALYLCASSLAPRDTQYFGPGTRLTVL.

V usage is TRBV5-1 and J usage is TRBJ2-6; a weak D match, TRBD1 (6 bases). The CDR3 is 15 amino acids. Germline CDR1 is SGHRS and CDR2 is YFSETQ. V was pared by 4 bases and J by 1 base, with 9 bases between. DNA of the CDR3: TGCGCCAGCAGCGACGGACAGTCTGGGGCCAACGTCCTGACTTTC. It yields the protein CASSDGQSGANVLTF.

The gene calls are TRBV5-1 and TRBJ2-2; 8 nucleotides line up with TRBD1. V was clipped by 4 bases and J by 6 bases; unmatched bases: 8. Germline CDR1 and CDR2: SGHRS and YFSETQ. This CDR3 has 15 amino acids. In DNA, the CDR3 is TGCGCCAGCAGCCCGGGACAGGAGGGCGCCGGGGAGCTGTTTTTT. Protein: CASSPGQEGAGELFF.

CDR3 amino acids: CASSLMAGYEQYF. Here the CDR3 DNA reads TGCGCCAGCAGCTTGATGGCGGGCTACGAGCAGTACTTC. The gene calls are TRBV5-1 and TRBJ2-7; maybe TRBD2 (5 bases). V was cut by 1 base and J by 3 bases, with 8 bases left in between. Per germline, CDR1 SGHRS and CDR2 YFSETQ. The CDR3 extends over 13 amino acids.

On this clone: The germline gene is not matched at one end of the junction; a read error may be the cause. The chain carries TRBV18 and TRBJ2-1, with 11 bases matching TRBD2. The germline gives CDR1 KGHSH, CDR2 LQKENI. The CDR3 length is 16 residues. The CDR3 loop is CASSPYASGRQNEQFF. The DNA for the CDR3 is TGTGCCAGTTCACCGTATGCTAGCGGGAGGCAGAATGAGCAGTTCTTC.

V and J are TRBV5-1 and TRBJ2-1, with 8 bases fitting TRBD2. V lost 3 bases and J lost 2; bases outside the gene matches: 19. Germline values: CDR1 SGHRS, CDR2 YFSETQ. This CDR3 has 20 residues. CDR3 protein: CASSSPLTGGPRQPYNEQFF. The CDR3 DNA is TGCGCCAGCAGCTCGCCCCTCACGGGAGGGCCTAGACAGCCCTACAATGAGCAGTTCTTC.

The CDR3 spells CSTSNYNEQFF. DNA for the CDR3: TGCAGCACTAGCAACTACAATGAGCAGTTCTTC. The chain links TRBV20-1 to TRBJ2-1; the D gene is possibly TRBD2 (6 bases). The CDR3 has 11 residues. Germline CDR1 DFQATT, CDR2 SNEGSKA (reference sequence).

This sequence joins TRBV2 and TRBJ1-5; D perhaps matches TRBD1 (6 bases). CDR1 is SNHLY and CDR2 is FYNNEI in the germline V gene. V was trimmed by 8 bases and J by 8 bases, leaving 19 bases between them. The CDR3 runs to 14 residues. The CDR3 region has the DNA TGTGCCAGCGAAAAAGGGGGGGGGCGCAAGCCCCAGCATTTT. The encoded protein is CASEKGGGRKPQHF. The complete variable domain, with remaining parts taken from reference TRBV2 and TRBJ1-5, reads EPEVTQTPSHQVTQMGQEVILRCVPISNHLYFYWYRQILGQKVEFLVSFYNNEISEKSEIFDDQFSVERPDGSNFTLKIRSTKLEDSAMYFCASEKGGGRKPQHFGDGTRLSIL.

The chain carries TRBV9 and TRBJ2-5, with 8 nucleotides matching TRBD1. CDR3 length: 14 amino acids. CDR1 SGDLS and CDR2 YYNGEE come from the germline V gene. With 4 bases clipped from V and 2 bases from J, the junction kept 4 bases outside the gene matches. In DNA, the CDR3 is TGTGCCAGCAGCCTAAGACAGGGGCAAGAGACCCAGTACTTC. Encoded protein: CASSLRQGQETQYF.

This clone has a handful of counts. V usage is TRBV7-3 and J usage is TRBJ2-1; D is ambiguous. This CDR3 region has 14 residues. V was shortened by 4 bases and J by 5 bases, with 12 bases between the two germline ends. The germline V gene has CDR1 SGHTA and CDR2 FQGTGA. The CDR3 sequence is CASSSDHRHNEQFF. CDR3 DNA sequence: TGTGCCAGCAGCTCAGATCATCGCCACAATGAGCAGTTCTTC.

J is TRBJ1-5 and V is TRBV28; unclear D gene. The CDR3 has 13 amino acids. Germline values: CDR1 MDHEN, CDR2 SYDVKM. V lost 2 bases to trimming and J lost 2 bases, with 4 bases between them. The CDR3 spells CASSLPGNQPQHF. The CDR3, as DNA: TGTGCCAGCAGTTTACCAGGCAATCAGCCCCAGCATTTT.

This rearrangement joins TRBV28 to TRBJ2-1; 7 bases are shared with TRBD2. CDR3 length: 16 amino acids. After removal of 5 bases from V and 4 bases from J, the junction contained 11 bases not matched to a gene. In germline, CDR1 is MDHEN, CDR2 SYDVKM. The CDR3 is CASSAPAGTTYNEQFF. The CDR3 bases are TGTGCCAGCAGTGCCCCAGCCGGGACTACTTACAATGAGCAGTTCTTC.

The chain links TRBV6-6 to TRBJ2-7; no reliable D call. V lost 7 bases and J lost 6, with 10 bases in between. The CDR3 covers 11 residues. The V gene's germline CDR1 is MNHNY and CDR2 SVGAGI (reference sequence). This CDR3 reads CASTDWSEQYF. Here the CDR3 DNA reads TGTGCCAGCACCGATTGGAGCGAGCAGTACTTC.

V usage is TRBV27 and J usage is TRBJ2-1, with 8 bases lining up with TRBD1. Unmatched junction bases numbered 6, after V lost 6 bases and J lost 8 bases. Germline V lookup: CDR1 MNHEY, CDR2 SMNVEV (reference sequence). The CDR3 consists of 13 residues. The CDR3 loop reads CASSRGQGHEQFF. CDR3 DNA sequence: TGTGCCAGCAGCCGAGGACAGGGCCATGAGCAGTTCTTC.

The chain is built from TRBV30 and TRBJ1-4, with D possibly TRBD1 on 5 matching bases. Trimming shortened V by 5 bases and J by 7 bases, and 11 bases separated the two germline ends. The CDR3 loop spans 12 amino acids. CDR1 and CDR2 (germline): GTSNPN, SVGIG (reference sequence). The CDR3 nucleotides read TGTGCCTGGTCACGGGGGAGTGAAAAACTGTTTTTT. It codes for CAWSRGSEKLFF.

The chain joins TRBV7-9 to TRBJ1-1; D perhaps matches TRBD1 (5 bases). Germline CDR1 and CDR2: SEHNR and FQNEAQ (reference sequence). V shed 5 bases and J shed 7 bases, with 20 bases lying between them. The CDR3 is 15 residues long. CDR3 in DNA: TGTGCCAGCAGCCTCCCCAGCGGGGCGGCTCATGAAGCTTTCTTT. Translating it yields CASSLPSGAAHEAFF. Together with reference TRBV7-9 and TRBJ1-1, the CDR3 gives the full variable domain: DTGVSQNPRHKITKRGQNVTFRCDPISEHNRLYWYRQTLGQGPEFLTYFQNEAQLEKSRLLSDRFSAERPKGSFSTLEIQRTEQGDSAMYLCASSLPSGAAHEAFFGQGTRLTVV.

The rearrangement uses TRBV7-3 and TRBJ1-3; perhaps TRBD1 as D (5 bases). CDR3 length equals 15 residues. V was cut by 3 bases and J by 0 bases, with 9 bases left in between. Germline V gene lookup returns CDR1 SGHTA and CDR2 FQGTGA. In DNA form, the CDR3 reads TGTGCCAGCAGCTTCTCCGGGGGCTCTGGAAACACCATATATTTT. This encodes CASSFSGGSGNTIYF.

For the CDR3, the DNA is TGTGCCACCGCCCGGGACAGGGTTTACAATGAGCAGTTCTTC. The encoded protein is CATARDRVYNEQFF. The J gene is TRBJ2-1, the V gene TRBV15, with 9 bases identical to TRBD1. Germline V gene sequence: CDR1 LNHNV, CDR2 YYDKDF (reference sequence). V was pared by 8 bases and J by 4 bases, with 6 bases of the junction left unmatched. The CDR3 has 14 residues.

This clone has just a few counts. V is TRBV28 and J is TRBJ1-1; D is undetermined. Deletions cut 2 bases from V and 10 bases from J, with 5 bases between. The CDR3 runs 10 residues. Germline values: CDR1 MDHEN, CDR2 SYDVKM. CDR3 DNA: TGTGCCAGCAGTTTAACACGAGCTTTCTTT. The encoded protein is CASSLTRAFF.